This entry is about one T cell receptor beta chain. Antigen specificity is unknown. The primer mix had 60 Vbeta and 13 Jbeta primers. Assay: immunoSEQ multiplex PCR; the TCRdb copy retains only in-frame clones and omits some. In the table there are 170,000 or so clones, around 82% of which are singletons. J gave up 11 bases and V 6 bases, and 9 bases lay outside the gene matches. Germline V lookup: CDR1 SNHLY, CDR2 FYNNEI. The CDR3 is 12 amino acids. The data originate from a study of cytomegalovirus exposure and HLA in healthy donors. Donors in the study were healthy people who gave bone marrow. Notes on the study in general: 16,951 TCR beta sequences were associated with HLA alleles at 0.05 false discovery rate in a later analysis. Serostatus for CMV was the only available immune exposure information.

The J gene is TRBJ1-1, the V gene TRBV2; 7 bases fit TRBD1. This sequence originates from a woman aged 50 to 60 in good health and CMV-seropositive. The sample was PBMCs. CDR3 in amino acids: CASREQGITAFF. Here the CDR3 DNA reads TGTGCCAGCAGGGAACAGGGGATAACGGCTTTCTTT.